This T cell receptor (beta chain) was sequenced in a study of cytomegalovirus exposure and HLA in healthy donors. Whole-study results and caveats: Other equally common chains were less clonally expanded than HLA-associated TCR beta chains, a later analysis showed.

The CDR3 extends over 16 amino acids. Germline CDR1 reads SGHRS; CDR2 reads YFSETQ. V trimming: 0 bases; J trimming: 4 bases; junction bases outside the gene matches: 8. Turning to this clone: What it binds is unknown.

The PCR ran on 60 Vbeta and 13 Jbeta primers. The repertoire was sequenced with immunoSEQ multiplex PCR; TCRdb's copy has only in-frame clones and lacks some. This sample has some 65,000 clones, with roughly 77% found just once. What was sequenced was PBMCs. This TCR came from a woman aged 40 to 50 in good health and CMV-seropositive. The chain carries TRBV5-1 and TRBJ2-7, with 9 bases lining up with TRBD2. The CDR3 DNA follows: TGCGCCAGCAGCTTGGCCGGGGCGGGGGGGAGTTACGAGCAGTACTTC. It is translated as CASSLAGAGGSYEQYF.